This TCR beta chain was obtained from a study of shared clonotypes between healthy human individuals. The authors ran the assay at deep level. The authors distributed each subset's genomic DNA evenly over several immunoSEQ plates. The method was immunoSEQ multiplex PCR; TCRdb's version includes in-frame clones alone and lacks a portion of them. Of about 2 million clones listed, roughly 94% were seen once; the top ten hold 0.13%. The CDR3 covers 13 residues. The germline V gene has CDR1 SNHLY and CDR2 FYNNEI. Trimming took 6 bases from V and 2 from J, leaving 8 bases between them. The clonotype comes from a man aged 18 to 30 in good health. Sequencing was performed on naive CD4+ T cells sorted from blood. The sample's subset: CD45RA+ positively selected. The chain carries TRBV2 and TRBJ1-5; D gene uncertain. CDR3 sequence: CASSALGNQPQHF. The DNA of the CDR3 is TGTGCCAGCAGCGCCCTTGGCAATCAGCCCCAGCATTTT. The full variable domain, with the rest looked up from reference TRBV2 and TRBJ1-5, is EPEVTQTPSHQVTQMGQEVILRCVPISNHLYFYWYRQILGQKVEFLVSFYNNEISEKSEIFDDQFSVERPDGSNFTLKIRSTKLEDSAMYFCASSALGNQPQHFGDGTRLSIL.